The source of this T cell receptor beta chain is a study of T-cell reconstitution after alpha-beta-depleted transplantation in children. Study-level points and caveats: Elevated TCRbeta diversity at day 60 was traced, in some patients, to surviving recipient T cells and thymic progenitors. T-cell counts and diversity at one year post-transplant came mainly from newly produced T cells. The study reportedly traced alpha-beta T cells about two months after transplant to several hundred expanded graft clones.

A note on this clonotype: Its target is unknown.

The J segment lost 6 bases and the V segment lost 5 bases, leaving 6 bases of the junction unmatched. CDR1 is WSHSY, CDR2 SAAADI, per germline. The CDR3 length is 15 residues. TCRbeta library preparation incorporated unique molecular identifiers. TCRdb re-derived calls from the PCR reads in MiXCR, one entry per CDR3 protein. The sample has approximately 4,500 distinct CDR3 sequences, about 25% seen once. This TCR came from a boy under two years old who had a stem cell transplant for SCID, so the T cells may come from the graft donor. The sequenced sample was PBMCs, mostly from graft donor cells, obtained 60 days after TCRalphabeta/CD19-depleted stem cell transplant. The chain carries TRBV10-2 and TRBJ2-3; 12 bases agree with TRBD2. In nucleotides, the CDR3 is TGCGCCAGCAGTCCCCTAGCGGGGGGGTGGGATACGCAGTATTTT. Its translation: CASSPLAGGWDTQYF.